This TCR beta chain comes out of a study of blood T cell repertoires in COVID-19. Study-wide background: The study drew acute and convalescent COVID-19 samples from the United States, Italy and Spain.

Germline V lookup: CDR1 SGHTA, CDR2 FQGTGA. J was trimmed by 5 bases and V by 4 bases; bases with no gene match: 11. The CDR3 spans 15 residues. Symptom resolution, clearance, or two negative PCRs marked the recovered donors of Cohort 3. Clones were sequenced by immunoSEQ multiplex PCR, and TCRdb holds only the in-frame ones, with some missing. Here the sample spans about 120,000 clones, 84% being singletons. Sequencing was done on a sample of PBMCs or T cells enriched from blood (not recorded which). The receptor's source is a woman in her twenties or thirties who had recovered from COVID-19. J is TRBJ2-7 and V is TRBV7-3, with TRBD1 identical over 7 bases. This CDR3 is CASSSGQVKSDEQYF. Written as DNA, the CDR3 is TGTGCCAGCAGCTCCGGACAGGTGAAATCTGACGAGCAGTACTTC.